A single sample gave rise to the 16 T cell receptor beta chains below, sequenced in a study of blood T cell repertoires in COVID-19. The protocol was immunoSEQ multiplex PCR, while the TCRdb copy is restricted to in-frame clones and leaves out a portion. Here the sample spans 200,000 to 250,000 clones, 88% being singletons. Sequenced material: peripheral blood. The source of these receptors is a woman aged 55-69 years with acute or convalescent COVID-19.

The chain joins TRBV12-3 or TRBV12-4 to TRBJ2-7; 8 nucleotides line up with TRBD1. The CDR3 is made up of 13 amino acids. V shed 8 bases, J shed 8 bases, and the junction held 11 bases outside the gene matches. The CDR3 here is CASSTGTGNKQYF. The CDR3, as DNA: TGTGCCAGCTCCACCGGGACAGGAAACAAGCAGTACTTC.

The CDR3, as DNA: TGCAGCGTTGTGGAGGGAAGAGAGAATTCACCCCTCCACTTT. Its protein is CSVVEGRENSPLHF. The chain has TRBV29-1 and TRBJ1-6; D not certain. This CDR3 is 14 amino acids long. CDR1 is SQVTM, CDR2 ANQGSEA, per germline. V was clipped by 4 bases and J by 7 bases, with 14 bases between them.

The rearrangement joins TRBV5-1 to TRBJ1-2; 7 nucleotides align to TRBD1. CDR3 size: 13 residues. The junction had 3 bases not matched to a gene; V was cut back by 1 base and J by 6 bases. Germline CDR1 is SGHRS and CDR2 is YFSETQ. The CDR3 reads CASSLNTGDGYTF. The CDR3 DNA sequence: TGCGCCAGCAGCTTGAATACAGGGGATGGCTACACCTTC.

The rearrangement joins TRBV7-3 to TRBJ2-6, with 11 bases lining up with TRBD2. CDR1 and CDR2 (germline): SGHTA, FQGTGA. The junction had 9 bases not matched to a gene; V was cut back by 5 bases and J by 0 bases. The length of the CDR3 is 19 residues. CDR3 in amino acids: CASSTPPGLAASGANVLTF. For the CDR3, the DNA is TGTGCCAGCAGCACACCACCGGGACTAGCGGCCTCTGGGGCCAACGTCCTGACTTTC.

The rearrangement links TRBV30 to TRBJ1-5, with TRBD1 matching 8 bases. The V gene's germline CDR1 is GTSNPN and CDR2 SVGIG (reference sequence). There are 22 residues in the CDR3. The V gene end was trimmed by 0 bases and the J gene end by 2 bases; junction bases not matched to a gene: 24. CDR3 in amino acids: CAWSVEGSWKDRARLGNQPQHF. Written as DNA, the CDR3 is TGTGCCTGGAGTGTAGAGGGGTCGTGGAAGGACAGGGCCAGGCTCGGCAATCAGCCCCAGCATTTT.

The rearrangement joins TRBV5-6 to TRBJ1-6; D unclear. Germline V gene data show CDR1 as SGHDT and CDR2 as YYEEEE. CDR3 length equals 12 residues. Trimming took 7 bases from V and 3 from J, leaving 5 bases between them. CDR3 nucleotide sequence: TGTGCCAGCGAGGGCTATAATTCACCCCTCCACTTT. Translating it yields CASEGYNSPLHF.

The chain combines TRBV2 with TRBJ2-7; 7 nucleotides align to TRBD1. CDR3 length: 13 residues. V shed 7 bases, J shed 2 bases, and the junction held 5 bases outside the gene matches. Looked up from germline, CDR1 is SNHLY and CDR2 is FYNNEI. The CDR3 sequence: CASTRQGPYEQYF. Here the CDR3 DNA reads TGTGCCAGCACCCGACAGGGACCCTACGAGCAGTACTTC.

The V and J genes are TRBV29-1 and TRBJ1-3, with D unclear. Per germline, CDR1 SQVTM and CDR2 ANQGSEA. V lost 4 bases to trimming and J lost 3 bases, with 7 bases between them. The CDR3 covers 12 residues. The CDR3 sequence is CSVAGNGNTIYF. CDR3 nucleotides: TGCAGCGTTGCGGGTAATGGAAACACCATATATTTT.

CDR3 amino acids: CASSRTGSNEKLFF. The CDR3 coding sequence is TGTGCCAGCAGCCGGACAGGGAGTAATGAAAAACTGTTTTTT. The chain recombines TRBV6-2 or TRBV6-3 with TRBJ1-4; 8 nucleotides match TRBD1. Unmatched junction bases numbered 4, after V lost 6 bases and J lost 4 bases. The CDR3 consists of 14 residues. Germline lookup yields CDR1 MNHEY and CDR2 SVGEGT.

The J gene is TRBJ1-2, the V gene TRBV15; D is unclear. Per germline, CDR1 LNHNV and CDR2 YYDKDF (reference sequence). V shed 0 bases and J shed 5 bases, with 7 bases lying between them. The CDR3 runs to 13 residues. The CDR3 nucleotides are TGTGCCACCAGCAGAGATCGTCAGTATGGCTACACCTTC. Its translation: CATSRDRQYGYTF.

The rearrangement uses TRBV6-2 or TRBV6-3 and TRBJ1-5; 8 nucleotides match TRBD1. Germline V gives CDR1 MNHEY, CDR2 SVGEGT. With 5 bases clipped from V and 15 bases from J, the junction kept 15 bases outside the gene matches. This CDR3 spans 14 amino acids. The CDR3 DNA reads TGTGCCAGCAGTCAATCCCGGGACAGGTCTGGGGGGCATTTT. It specifies CASSQSRDRSGGHF.

V is TRBV6-2 or TRBV6-3 and J is TRBJ2-6; the match to TRBD1 covers 12 bases. Germline loops: CDR1 MNHEY, CDR2 SVGEGT. J gave up 3 bases and V 6 bases, and 6 bases lay outside the gene matches. This CDR3 spans 17 amino acids. The CDR3 nucleotides read TGTGCCAGCAGCGAGGGACAGGGGGCGTTTGGGGCCAACGTCCTGACTTTC. It codes for CASSEGQGAFGANVLTF.

The chain combines TRBV18 with TRBJ1-1; 7 bases match TRBD1. V lost 3 bases to trimming and J lost 1 base; unmatched junction nucleotides: 14. Germline CDR1 reads KGHSH; CDR2 reads LQKENI. This CDR3 is 18 amino acids long. CDR3 protein: CASSPATGNGVGNTEAFF. CDR3 DNA: TGTGCCAGCTCACCGGCGACAGGGAACGGGGTTGGGAACACTGAAGCTTTCTTT.

The chain combines TRBV19 with TRBJ1-2; possible D gene TRBD1, 5 bases. CDR1 and CDR2 from the germline V gene are LNHDA and SQIVND (reference sequence). The CDR3 extends over 18 amino acids. V was cut by 5 bases and J by 4 bases, with 26 bases left in between. The CDR3 sequence: CASSFPNFRQKNFYGYTF. The CDR3 DNA reads TGTGCCAGTAGTTTTCCCAACTTTCGACAGAAGAATTTCTATGGCTACACCTTC.

The chain uses TRBV6-2 or TRBV6-3 and TRBJ2-7, with TRBD2 matching 10 bases. V was clipped by 6 bases and J by 2 bases; unmatched bases: 4. The CDR3 covers 14 residues. Germline V lookup: CDR1 MNHEY, CDR2 SVGEGT. CDR3 bases: TGTGCCAGCAGCTTTAGCGGGAGGACCTACGAGCAGTACTTC. As protein: CASSFSGRTYEQYF.

The chain couples TRBV3-1 (or the pseudogene TRBV3-2) to TRBJ2-5, with D unclear. The V gene lost 0 bases and the J gene lost 6 bases, with 5 bases spanning the gap. The CDR3 runs to 12 residues. In germline, CDR1 is LGHDT, CDR2 YNNKEL (reference sequence). The CDR3 region is CASSQDTKTQYF. CDR3 DNA: TGTGCCAGCAGCCAAGATACAAAGACCCAGTACTTC.